These T cell receptor beta chains were read from a single sample in a study of blood T cell repertoires in COVID-19. TCRdb's copy holds only in-frame clones and misses some; the assay was immunoSEQ multiplex PCR. The repertoire holds more than 90,000 clones, with 82% as singletons. The sequencing input was peripheral blood. Source of these receptors: a man between 65 and 85 years old with acute or convalescent COVID-19. CDR3s include the opening cysteine and the closing phenylalanine or tryptophan. The order of the fields is D gene, J gene, V gene, clone size, CDR3 protein, CDR3 DNA. A D gene is named only where the DNA matches it firmly. Expanded clones are given a class, and other clones once, few, many or no size at all.

NA,TRBJ1-4,TRBV5-1,NA,CASSPEDRSKDEKLFF,TGCGCCAGCAGCCCCGAAGACAGGTCGAAAGACGAAAAACTGTTTTTT
NA,TRBJ1-3,TRBV3-1/TRBV3-2,NA,CASSHLTSSGNTIYF,TGTGCCAGCAGCCATCTAACTAGCTCTGGAAACACCATATATTTT
NA,TRBJ1-1,TRBV3-1/TRBV3-2,NA,CASSPQNTNTEAFF,TGTGCCAGCAGCCCACAGAACACGAACACTGAAGCTTTCTTT
NA,TRBJ2-2,TRBV6-5,few,CASSYSLQRTGELFF,TGTGCCAGCAGTTACTCTTTACAGCGGACCGGGGAGCTGTTTTTT
NA,TRBJ1-1,TRBV7-3,few,CASSLSSGSTEAFF,TGTGCCAGCAGCTTAAGTTCCGGTAGCACTGAAGCTTTCTTT
NA,TRBJ2-1,TRBV21-1,NA,CASSNRGNEQFF,TGTGCCAGCAGCAACAGGGGCAATGAGCAGTTCTTC
TRBD1,TRBJ1-2,TRBV10-3,NA,CAATNRDRLSDGYTF,TGTGCCGCTACAAACCGGGACAGGCTTTCTGATGGCTACACCTTC
TRBD1,TRBJ2-7,TRBV11-3,NA,CASSLLAGTGTIYEQYF,TGTGCCAGCAGCCTTCTTGCCGGGACAGGGACGATCTACGAGCAGTACTTC
TRBD1,TRBJ2-5,TRBV4-1,NA,CASSQGLGQGEETQYF,TGCGCCAGCAGCCAAGGCCTCGGACAGGGGGAAGAGACCCAGTACTTC
TRBD1,TRBJ2-2,TRBV7-3,once,CASSLGQGVSGELFF,TGTGCCAGCAGCCTTGGACAGGGGGTTTCCGGGGAGCTGTTTTTT
TRBD1,TRBJ1-1,TRBV7-8,NA,CASSTGGRAFF,TGTGCCAGCAGCACAGGGGGCCGAGCTTTCTTT
NA,TRBJ1-3,TRBV7-6,NA,CASSLAPGVSGNTIYF,TGTGCCAGCAGCTTAGCCCCAGGGGTCTCTGGAAACACCATATATTTT
NA,TRBJ1-6,TRBV10-3,NA,CAISDWRGRENSPLHF,TGTGCCATCAGTGATTGGCGTGGCAGGGAAAATTCACCCCTCCACTTT
NA,TRBJ1-5,TRBV30,few,CAWSGGGNNQPQHF,TGTGCCTGGAGTGGTGGGGGGAACAATCAGCCCCAGCATTTT
TRBD1,TRBJ2-1,TRBV7-2,NA,CASSIQDRGRGEQFF,TGTGCCAGCAGCATCCAGGACAGGGGGCGAGGTGAGCAGTTCTTC
TRBD1,TRBJ1-1,TRBV28,NA,CASSSPRGGARDIEAFF,TGTGCCAGCAGTTCCCCCAGAGGGGGCGCGAGAGACATTGAAGCTTTCTTT
TRBD2,TRBJ2-7,TRBV24-1,NA,CATSGLRGGEQYF,TGTGCCACCAGTGGCTTGCGGGGGGGCGAGCAGTACTTC
NA,TRBJ1-4,TRBV14,few,CASSQESGRVDEKLFF,TGTGCCAGCAGCCAAGAGTCAGGCAGGGTCGATGAAAAACTGTTTTTT
NA,TRBJ2-2,TRBV6-5,NA,CASRRLTGELFF,TGTGCCAGCAGGCGGCTAACCGGGGAGCTGTTTTTT
NA,TRBJ1-2,TRBV5-6,NA,CASSPRSGFYGYTF,TGTGCCAGCAGCCCCCGATCCGGGTTCTATGGCTACACCTTC
TRBD1,TRBJ1-4,TRBV10-3,NA,CAITRDRGEKLFF,TGTGCCATCACCCGGGACAGGGGGGAAAAACTGTTTTTT
NA,TRBJ1-1,TRBV6-5,NA,CASSYDRTNTEAFF,TGTGCCAGCAGTTACGACAGGACGAACACTGAAGCTTTCTTT
TRBD1,TRBJ2-7,TRBV4-2,NA,CASSQLSPGTGSSYEQYF,TGTGCCAGCAGCCAACTTTCACCCGGGACAGGCAGCTCCTACGAGCAGTACTTC
NA,TRBJ1-2,TRBV19,NA,CASSTVLKWAQVFGGYTF,TGTGCCAGTAGTACGGTCCTAAAGTGGGCACAGGTGTTCGGTGGCTACACCTTC
NA,TRBJ2-2,TRBV5-1,NA,CASSQGGNAGELFF,TGCGCCAGCAGCCAGGGCGGAAACGCCGGGGAGCTGTTTTTT
TRBD1,TRBJ1-1,TRBV6-5,NA,CASRTGANTEAFF,TGTGCCAGCAGGACAGGGGCAAACACTGAAGCTTTCTTT
TRBD2,TRBJ2-3,TRBV5-1,NA,CASSFGLAITDTQYF,TGCGCCAGCAGCTTTGGACTAGCGATCACAGATACGCAGTATTTT
NA,TRBJ1-1,TRBV5-5,NA,CASSPREVNTEAFF,TGTGCCAGCAGCCCAAGAGAGGTGAACACTGAAGCTTTCTTT
TRBD2,TRBJ2-7,TRBV5-4,once,CASSLSREGFSTYEQYF,TGTGCCAGCAGCCTTTCTAGGGAGGGTTTTTCTACCTACGAGCAGTACTTC
TRBD1,TRBJ2-3,TRBV6-5,NA,CASSPGQGGTDTQYF,TGTGCCAGCAGTCCGGGACAGGGGGGCACAGATACGCAGTATTTT
TRBD1,TRBJ1-3,TRBV4-1,NA,CASSPGTASGNTIYF,TGCGCCAGCAGCCCCGGGACAGCCTCTGGAAACACCATATATTTT
TRBD1,TRBJ1-2,TRBV28,NA,CASSATGGPRDGYTF,TGTGCCAGCAGTGCAACAGGGGGGCCTAGGGATGGCTACACCTTC
TRBD1,TRBJ2-1,TRBV24-1,NA,CATSDFPSRTGDNEQFF,TGTGCCACCAGTGATTTTCCCTCTAGGACAGGGGACAATGAGCAGTTCTTC
TRBD2,TRBJ2-1,TRBV10-2,NA,CASSESGLAVNEQFF,TGCGCCAGCAGTGAGTCGGGACTAGCCGTAAATGAGCAGTTCTTC
TRBD1,TRBJ1-6,TRBV2,NA,CASSARDRGYSPLHF,TGTGCCAGCAGCGCCCGGGACAGGGGCTATTCACCCCTCCACTTT
NA,TRBJ2-3,TRBV19,NA,CASIHRSTDTQYF,TGTGCCAGTATCCACAGGAGCACAGATACGCAGTATTTT
NA,TRBJ1-2,TRBV5-5,NA,CASSLPFEGVYGYTF,TGTGCCAGCAGCTTACCCTTTGAGGGCGTCTATGGCTACACCTTC
TRBD2,TRBJ2-1,TRBV5-1,NA,CASSYPGLAGGFNEQFF,TGCGCCAGCAGCTATCCGGGACTAGCGGGAGGCTTCAATGAGCAGTTCTTC
NA,TRBJ2-2,TRBV7-3,NA,CASSVRRSNTGELFF,TGTGCCAGCAGCGTCCGGAGATCGAACACCGGGGAGCTGTTTTTT
TRBD2,TRBJ2-3,TRBV5-1,NA,CASSLAPSGSTDTQYF,TGCGCCAGCAGCTTGGCCCCTAGCGGCAGCACAGATACGCAGTATTTT
TRBD1,TRBJ2-7,TRBV5-6,NA,CASSWTGKYEQYF,TGTGCCAGCAGCTGGACAGGGAAATACGAGCAGTACTTC
TRBD1,TRBJ1-2,TRBV7-9,NA,CASSLDVTGQSSNYGYTF,TGTGCCAGCAGCCTGGACGTGACGGGACAGTCCTCTAACTATGGCTACACCTTC
NA,TRBJ1-1,TRBV5-1,NA,CASSLLGAGNTEAFF,TGCGCCAGCAGCTTGCTGGGGGCAGGGAACACTGAAGCTTTCTTT
NA,TRBJ1-2,TRBV29-1,NA,CSVEDLYSQLSRDGYTF,TGCAGCGTTGAAGATCTTTACAGTCAGCTTTCCCGAGATGGCTACACCTTC
TRBD1,TRBJ2-1,TRBV10-3,NA,CAISQGQGPNEQFF,TGTGCCATCAGTCAAGGACAGGGCCCCAATGAGCAGTTCTTC
TRBD1,TRBJ1-2,TRBV19,NA,CASSIRDRGYGYTF,TGTGCCAGTAGTATACGGGACAGGGGATATGGCTACACCTTC
TRBD1,TRBJ2-2,TRBV2,NA,CASRRTGGGGELFF,TGTGCCAGCAGGAGGACAGGGGGAGGCGGGGAGCTGTTTTTT
TRBD1,TRBJ1-3,TRBV6-1,NA,CASSEVGRGNTIYF,TGTGCCAGCAGTGAAGTGGGCAGGGGGAACACCATATATTTT